This T cell receptor beta chain was found in a study of shared clonotypes between healthy human individuals. Study-wide context: Sampling drew on donors who were two women and a few men aged 18 to 49. Notes on the study in general: In a handful of donors, approximately 5% of naive CD4 clonotypes appeared in common.

Points on this clone: Its target is not known. Different DNA sequences within this sample yield the same CDR3.

The naive CD8 population came from CD45RO-negative cells selected for CCR7, without terminally differentiated effector memory CD45RA+ cells. This CDR3 comprises 14 residues. Trimming took 2 bases from V and 0 from J, leaving 6 bases between them. The germline CDR1 and CDR2 sequences are SGHAT and FQNNGV. Samples underwent the assay at deep level. The table came from immunoSEQ multiplex PCR; TCRdb's copy has only in-frame clones and leaves some out. The sample lists around 700,000 clones; roughly nine tenths were seen once. The receptor comes from a man in his thirties or forties in good health. The sequenced sample was naive CD8+ T cells sorted from blood. The chain joins TRBV11-2 to TRBJ2-3; perhaps D is TRBD1 or TRBD2 (5 bases each). The CDR3 DNA sequence: TGTGCCAGCAGCTTAAGGGACAGCACAGATACGCAGTATTTT. This codes for CASSLRDSTDTQYF. Variable domain in full (rest from reference TRBV11-2 and TRBJ2-3): EAGVAQSPRYKIIEKRQSVAFWCNPISGHATLYWYQQILGQGPKLLIQFQNNGVVDDSQLPKDRFSAERLKGVDSTLKIQPAKLEDSAVYLCASSLRDSTDTQYFGPGTRLTVL.